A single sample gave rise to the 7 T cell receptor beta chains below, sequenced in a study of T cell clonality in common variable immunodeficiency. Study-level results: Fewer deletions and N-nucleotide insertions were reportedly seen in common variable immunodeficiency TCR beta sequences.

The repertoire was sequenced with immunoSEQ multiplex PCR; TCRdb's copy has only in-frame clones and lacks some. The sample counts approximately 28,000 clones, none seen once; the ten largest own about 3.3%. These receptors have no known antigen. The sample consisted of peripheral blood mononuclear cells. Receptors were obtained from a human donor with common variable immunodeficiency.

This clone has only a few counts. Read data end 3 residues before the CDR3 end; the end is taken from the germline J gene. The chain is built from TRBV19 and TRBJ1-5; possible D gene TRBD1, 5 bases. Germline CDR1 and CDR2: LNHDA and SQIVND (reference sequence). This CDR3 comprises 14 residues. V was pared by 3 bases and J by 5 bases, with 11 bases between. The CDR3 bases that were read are TGTGCCAGTAGTATGCGGACAAACGATCAGCCC. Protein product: CASSMRTNDQP. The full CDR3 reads CASSMRTNDQPQHF.

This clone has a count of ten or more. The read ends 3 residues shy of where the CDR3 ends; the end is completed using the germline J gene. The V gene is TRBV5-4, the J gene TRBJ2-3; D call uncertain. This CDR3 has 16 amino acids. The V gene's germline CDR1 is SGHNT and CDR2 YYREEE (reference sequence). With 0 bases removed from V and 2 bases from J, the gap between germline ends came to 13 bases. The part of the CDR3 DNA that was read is TGTGCCAGCAGCTTGGGTGACTCATCTATCACAGATACG. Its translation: CASSLGDSSITDT. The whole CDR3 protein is CASSLGDSSITDTQYF.

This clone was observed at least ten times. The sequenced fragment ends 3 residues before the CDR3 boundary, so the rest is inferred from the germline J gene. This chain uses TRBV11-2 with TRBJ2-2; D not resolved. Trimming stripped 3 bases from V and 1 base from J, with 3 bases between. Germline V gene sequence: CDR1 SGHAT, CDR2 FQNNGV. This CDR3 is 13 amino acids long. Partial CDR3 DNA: TGTGCCAGCAGCTTCTGGAACACCGGGGAG. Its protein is CASSFWNTGE. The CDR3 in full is CASSFWNTGELFF. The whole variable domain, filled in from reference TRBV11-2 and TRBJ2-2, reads EAGVAQSPRYKIIEKRQSVAFWCNPISGHATLYWYQQILGQGPKLLIQFQNNGVVDDSQLPKDRFSAERLKGVDSTLKIQPAKLEDSAVYLCASSFWNTGELFFGEGSRLTVL.

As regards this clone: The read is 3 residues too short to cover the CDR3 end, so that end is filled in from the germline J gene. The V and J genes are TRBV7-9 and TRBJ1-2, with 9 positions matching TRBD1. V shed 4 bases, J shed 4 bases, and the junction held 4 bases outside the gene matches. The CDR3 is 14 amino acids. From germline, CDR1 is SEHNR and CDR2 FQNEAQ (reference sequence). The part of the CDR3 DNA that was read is TGTGCCAGCAGCTCGGACAGGGGAGGCTATGGC. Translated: CASSSDRGGYG. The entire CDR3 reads CASSSDRGGYGYTF.

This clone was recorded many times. The part of the CDR3 DNA that was read is TGCAGTGCTAGACAGGCAAACACTGAA. It is translated as CSARQANTE. The whole CDR3 protein is CSARQANTEAFF. The chain is built from TRBV20-1 and TRBJ1-1; D is uncertain. The read ends 3 residues early relative to the CDR3; the germline J gene fills the gap. Germline V gene lookup returns CDR1 DFQATT and CDR2 SNEGSKA (reference sequence). There are 12 residues in the CDR3. The germline V and J ends were trimmed by 2 bases and 2 bases, with 6 bases remaining between them.

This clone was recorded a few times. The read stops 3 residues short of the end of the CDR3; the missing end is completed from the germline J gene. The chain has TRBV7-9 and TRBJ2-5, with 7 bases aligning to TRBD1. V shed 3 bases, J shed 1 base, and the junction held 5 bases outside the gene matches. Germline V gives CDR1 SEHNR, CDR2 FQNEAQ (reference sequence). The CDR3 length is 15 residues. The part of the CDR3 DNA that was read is TGTGCCAGCAGCTTGGACAGGCGTCCCCAAGAGACC. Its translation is CASSLDRRPQET. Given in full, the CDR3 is CASSLDRRPQETQYF.

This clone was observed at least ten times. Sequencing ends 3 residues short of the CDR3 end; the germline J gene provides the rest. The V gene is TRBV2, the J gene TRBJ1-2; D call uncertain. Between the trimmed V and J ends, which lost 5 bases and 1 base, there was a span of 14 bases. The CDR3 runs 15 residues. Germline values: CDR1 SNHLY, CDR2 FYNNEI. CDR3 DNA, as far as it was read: TGTGCCAGCAGTCCCCACAGCCCGCTTAACTATGGC. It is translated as CASSPHSPLNYG. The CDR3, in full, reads CASSPHSPLNYGYTF.